Listed below are T cell receptor beta chains from one sample, sequenced in a study of shared clonotypes between healthy human individuals. Only in-frame clones appear in the TCRdb table, and some are missing; sequencing was by immunoSEQ multiplex PCR. The sample has about a million clones, approximately 72% seen once. Sequencing was performed on memory CD4+ T cells sorted from blood. The receptor source for this set is a man aged 18 to 30 in good health. Both conserved end residues are part of each CDR3. The order of the fields is clone size, V gene, D gene, J gene, CDR3 protein, CDR3 DNA. The D gene is left open where the match is weak. Only some rows state a clone size, as once, few, many or a class for expanded clones.

abundance: -
v_gene: TRBV7-9
d_gene: -
j_gene: TRBJ1-6
CDR3aa: CASSLGNLDNSPLHF
CDR3nt: TGTGCCAGCAGCTTAGGCAACCTAGACAATTCACCCCTCCACTTT

abundance: -
v_gene: TRBV4-3
d_gene: TRBD1
j_gene: TRBJ1-1
CDR3aa: CASSQEDRASEAFF
CDR3nt: TGCGCCAGCAGCCAAGAAGACAGGGCGTCTGAAGCTTTCTTT

abundance: -
v_gene: TRBV2
d_gene: -
j_gene: TRBJ1-2
CDR3aa: CASSEDSATIYGYTF
CDR3nt: TGTGCCAGCAGTGAGGACAGCGCGACCATCTATGGCTACACCTTC

abundance: -
v_gene: TRBV10-3
d_gene: TRBD2
j_gene: TRBJ2-2
CDR3aa: CAISDSAGALTGELFF
CDR3nt: TGTGCCATCAGTGATTCAGCGGGGGCGCTCACCGGGGAGCTGTTTTTT

abundance: few
v_gene: TRBV7-9
d_gene: -
j_gene: TRBJ1-3
CDR3aa: CASSVRRGNTIYF
CDR3nt: TGTGCCAGCAGCGTAAGGAGGGGAAACACCATATATTTT

abundance: once
v_gene: TRBV5-1
d_gene: -
j_gene: TRBJ2-7
CDR3aa: CASSFRTATYEQYF
CDR3nt: TGCGCCAGCAGCTTTCGGACGGCAACTTACGAGCAGTACTTC

abundance: few
v_gene: TRBV5-1
d_gene: TRBD1
j_gene: TRBJ2-5
CDR3aa: CASSPLGQAQETQYF
CDR3nt: TGCGCCAGCAGCCCGCTGGGACAGGCCCAAGAGACCCAGTACTTC

abundance: -
v_gene: TRBV4-3
d_gene: -
j_gene: TRBJ1-2
CDR3aa: CASSLSRIDGYTF
CDR3nt: TGCGCCAGCAGCCTGAGTCGCATAGACGGCTACACCTTC

abundance: few
v_gene: TRBV14
d_gene: TRBD2
j_gene: TRBJ2-1
CDR3aa: CASSQGSGISYNEQFF
CDR3nt: TGTGCCAGCAGCCAGGGTAGCGGGATCTCCTACAATGAGCAGTTCTTC

abundance: -
v_gene: TRBV5-4
d_gene: TRBD1
j_gene: TRBJ1-1
CDR3aa: CASSYQGANTEAFF
CDR3nt: TGTGCCAGCAGCTATCAGGGGGCTAACACTGAAGCTTTCTTT

abundance: -
v_gene: TRBV25-1
d_gene: -
j_gene: TRBJ2-2
CDR3aa: CASSEYGGTGELFF
CDR3nt: TGTGCCAGCAGTGAATACGGCGGCACCGGGGAGCTGTTTTTT

abundance: -
v_gene: TRBV19
d_gene: TRBD1
j_gene: TRBJ2-7
CDR3aa: CASSDRGRYEQYF
CDR3nt: TGTGCCAGTAGTGACAGGGGTCGGTACGAGCAGTACTTC

abundance: -
v_gene: TRBV19
d_gene: TRBD1
j_gene: TRBJ1-2
CDR3aa: CASSTFLGTVNYGYTF
CDR3nt: TGTGCCAGTAGTACCTTCCTAGGGACAGTAAACTATGGCTACACCTTC

abundance: -
v_gene: TRBV11-2
d_gene: -
j_gene: TRBJ2-7
CDR3aa: CASSLGIEQYF
CDR3nt: TGTGCCAGCAGCTTAGGGATTGAGCAGTACTTC

abundance: -
v_gene: TRBV7-9
d_gene: -
j_gene: TRBJ1-1
CDR3aa: CASNRPPMNTEAFF
CDR3nt: TGTGCCAGCAACCGCCCACCCATGAACACTGAAGCTTTCTTT

abundance: -
v_gene: TRBV10-3
d_gene: -
j_gene: TRBJ2-3
CDR3aa: CAISESTSDTQYF
CDR3nt: TGTGCCATCAGTGAGTCTACCTCCGATACGCAGTATTTT

abundance: -
v_gene: TRBV7-7
d_gene: -
j_gene: TRBJ2-2
CDR3aa: CASSPPGRNTGELFF
CDR3nt: TGTGCTAGCAGCCCCCCGGGAAGGAACACCGGGGAGCTGTTTTTT

abundance: -
v_gene: TRBV7-9
d_gene: -
j_gene: TRBJ2-7
CDR3aa: CASSLLFAGSSYEQYF
CDR3nt: TGTGCCAGCAGCTTATTGTTTGCCGGGAGCTCCTACGAGCAGTACTTC

abundance: -
v_gene: TRBV2
d_gene: TRBD2
j_gene: TRBJ2-1
CDR3aa: CASSETSGGLSEQFF
CDR3nt: TGTGCCAGCAGTGAGACTAGCGGGGGCCTGTCTGAGCAGTTCTTC

abundance: -
v_gene: TRBV29-1
d_gene: TRBD2
j_gene: TRBJ2-5
CDR3aa: CSVEVLAGTLRAQYF
CDR3nt: TGCAGCGTTGAAGTGCTAGCGGGGACCCTAAGAGCCCAGTACTTC

abundance: once
v_gene: TRBV7-8
d_gene: TRBD2
j_gene: TRBJ2-3
CDR3aa: CASSPRGGDTDTQYF
CDR3nt: TGTGCCAGCAGCCCACGGGGGGGGGACACAGATACGCAGTATTTT

abundance: -
v_gene: TRBV30
d_gene: -
j_gene: TRBJ1-1
CDR3aa: CAWSAGSTEAFF
CDR3nt: TGTGCCTGGAGTGCGGGAAGCACTGAAGCTTTCTTT

abundance: -
v_gene: TRBV4-3
d_gene: -
j_gene: TRBJ2-1
CDR3aa: CASSQDRTGLQFF
CDR3nt: TGCGCCAGCAGCCAAGATAGGACGGGTCTGCAGTTCTTC

abundance: -
v_gene: TRBV4-3
d_gene: -
j_gene: TRBJ2-2
CDR3aa: CASSQAPMNTGELFF
CDR3nt: TGCGCCAGCAGCCAAGCCCCCATGAACACCGGGGAGCTGTTTTTT

abundance: -
v_gene: TRBV6-1
d_gene: -
j_gene: TRBJ2-2
CDR3aa: CASRELRGDTGELFF
CDR3nt: TGTGCCAGCAGAGAGCTAAGGGGGGACACCGGGGAGCTGTTTTTT

abundance: -
v_gene: TRBV5-5
d_gene: TRBD1
j_gene: TRBJ1-4
CDR3aa: CASSLQGASEKLFF
CDR3nt: TGTGCCAGCAGCTTACAGGGGGCGAGTGAAAAACTGTTTTTT

abundance: -
v_gene: TRBV5-1
d_gene: -
j_gene: TRBJ1-2
CDR3aa: CASSLALGDYGYTF
CDR3nt: TGCGCCAGCAGCTTGGCCTTAGGGGATTATGGCTACACCTTC

abundance: -
v_gene: TRBV11-2
d_gene: TRBD2
j_gene: TRBJ2-3
CDR3aa: CASSLILAGGTRGKDTQYF
CDR3nt: TGTGCCAGCAGCTTAATATTAGCGGGAGGAACACGAGGGAAGGATACGCAGTATTTT

abundance: -
v_gene: TRBV6-5
d_gene: -
j_gene: TRBJ2-2
CDR3aa: CARITYTGELFF
CDR3nt: TGTGCCAGGATAACTTACACCGGGGAGCTGTTTTTT

abundance: -
v_gene: TRBV30
d_gene: -
j_gene: TRBJ1-6
CDR3aa: CAWLAPRRDLSPLHF
CDR3nt: TGTGCCTGGTTGGCTCCCAGACGGGACCTGTCACCCCTCCACTTT

abundance: few
v_gene: TRBV6-1
d_gene: -
j_gene: TRBJ2-1
CDR3aa: CASRGWGEQYNEQFF
CDR3nt: TGTGCCAGCAGGGGCTGGGGGGAGCAATACAATGAGCAGTTCTTC

abundance: -
v_gene: TRBV7-9
d_gene: -
j_gene: TRBJ2-1
CDR3aa: CASSLTFGNEQFF
CDR3nt: TGTGCCAGCAGCCTAACGTTCGGTAATGAGCAGTTCTTC

abundance: once
v_gene: TRBV7-2
d_gene: TRBD2
j_gene: TRBJ2-7
CDR3aa: CASSSRTSVESYEQYF
CDR3nt: TGTGCCAGCAGCTCCCGGACTAGCGTGGAATCCTACGAGCAGTACTTC

abundance: -
v_gene: TRBV19
d_gene: TRBD1
j_gene: TRBJ1-4
CDR3aa: CASRRRGGTNEKLFF
CDR3nt: TGTGCCAGTCGGCGCAGGGGGGGGACTAATGAAAAACTGTTTTTT

abundance: -
v_gene: TRBV5-1
d_gene: TRBD2
j_gene: TRBJ2-5
CDR3aa: CASSFGGTSQSQETQYF
CDR3nt: TGCGCCAGCAGCTTTGGGGGGACTAGCCAGTCCCAAGAGACCCAGTACTTC

abundance: -
v_gene: TRBV5-1
d_gene: -
j_gene: TRBJ2-4
CDR3aa: CASSRGLSGTEEVLAKNIQYF
CDR3nt: TGCGCCAGCAGCCGGGGACTCTCCGGGACAGAAGAAGTCCTAGCCAAAAACATTCAGTACTTC

abundance: few
v_gene: TRBV4-1
d_gene: -
j_gene: TRBJ2-5
CDR3aa: CASSHQETQYF
CDR3nt: TGCGCCAGCAGCCACCAAGAGACCCAGTACTTC

abundance: -
v_gene: TRBV5-1
d_gene: -
j_gene: TRBJ1-2
CDR3aa: CASSLEGRDDGYTF
CDR3nt: TGCGCCAGCAGCTTGGAGGGTAGGGACGATGGCTACACCTTC

abundance: -
v_gene: TRBV28
d_gene: -
j_gene: TRBJ2-7
CDR3aa: CASSLSRFGEQYF
CDR3nt: TGTGCCAGCAGTTTGAGCAGGTTCGGGGAGCAGTACTTC

abundance: -
v_gene: TRBV7-9
d_gene: TRBD1
j_gene: TRBJ1-4
CDR3aa: CASSKSGTGLNEKLFF
CDR3nt: TGTGCCAGCAGCAAATCCGGGACAGGACTTAATGAAAAACTGTTTTTT

abundance: many
v_gene: TRBV5-6
d_gene: -
j_gene: TRBJ1-5
CDR3aa: CASSLTGNSNQPQHF
CDR3nt: TGTGCCAGCAGCTTGACGGGGAATAGCAATCAGCCCCAGCATTTT

abundance: -
v_gene: TRBV4-1
d_gene: -
j_gene: TRBJ1-1
CDR3aa: CASSQNDWRLPDTEAFF
CDR3nt: TGCGCCAGCAGCCAAAATGACTGGCGACTTCCCGATACTGAAGCTTTCTTT

abundance: once
v_gene: TRBV9
d_gene: TRBD2
j_gene: TRBJ2-5
CDR3aa: CASSVGTRETQYF
CDR3nt: TGTGCCAGCAGCGTAGGGACTAGGGAGACCCAGTACTTC

abundance: -
v_gene: TRBV19
d_gene: -
j_gene: TRBJ1-4
CDR3aa: CASLSLGGNEKLFF
CDR3nt: TGTGCCAGCCTCTCCCTCGGGGGAAACGAAAAACTGTTTTTT

abundance: once
v_gene: TRBV9
d_gene: -
j_gene: TRBJ2-5
CDR3aa: CASSVMGERETQYF
CDR3nt: TGTGCCAGCAGCGTAATGGGGGAAAGAGAGACCCAGTACTTC

abundance: -
v_gene: TRBV30
d_gene: -
j_gene: TRBJ1-6
CDR3aa: CAWRSGFESSPLHF
CDR3nt: TGTGCCTGGAGGTCGGGGTTCGAGAGTTCACCCCTCCACTTT

abundance: -
v_gene: TRBV11-2
d_gene: -
j_gene: TRBJ2-7
CDR3aa: CASSLDQGTGSYEQYF
CDR3nt: TGTGCCAGCAGCTTAGATCAGGGTACGGGCTCCTACGAGCAGTACTTC

abundance: -
v_gene: TRBV5-1
d_gene: -
j_gene: TRBJ2-1
CDR3aa: CASSLGSLDLDNEQFF
CDR3nt: TGCGCCAGCAGCTTGGGATCCCTAGATTTGGACAATGAGCAGTTCTTC

abundance: -
v_gene: TRBV30
d_gene: -
j_gene: TRBJ2-1
CDR3aa: CAPSQGDVYNEQFF
CDR3nt: TGTGCCCCTTCCCAAGGAGATGTCTACAATGAGCAGTTCTTC

abundance: -
v_gene: TRBV5-5
d_gene: -
j_gene: TRBJ1-1
CDR3aa: CASSLATFGTGAFF
CDR3nt: TGTGCCAGCAGCCTGGCCACTTTCGGCACTGGAGCTTTCTTT

abundance: -
v_gene: TRBV19
d_gene: -
j_gene: TRBJ2-2
CDR3aa: CASSTRSQRNTGELFF
CDR3nt: TGTGCCAGTAGTACCCGTAGTCAGAGAAACACCGGGGAGCTGTTTTTT

abundance: -
v_gene: TRBV9
d_gene: TRBD2
j_gene: TRBJ2-1
CDR3aa: CASSVGRAGVLDEQFF
CDR3nt: TGTGCCAGCAGCGTAGGGCGAGCGGGAGTTCTCGATGAGCAGTTCTTC

abundance: -
v_gene: TRBV6-5
d_gene: -
j_gene: TRBJ2-7
CDR3aa: CASSYYPASYEQYF
CDR3nt: TGTGCCAGCAGTTACTATCCCGCCAGCTACGAGCAGTACTTC

abundance: -
v_gene: TRBV10-2
d_gene: -
j_gene: TRBJ2-5
CDR3aa: CASSDGISETQYF
CDR3nt: TGCGCCAGCAGTGATGGTATTTCGGAGACCCAGTACTTC

abundance: -
v_gene: TRBV5-4
d_gene: TRBD2
j_gene: TRBJ2-1
CDR3aa: CASSTLAGSYNEQFF
CDR3nt: TGTGCCAGCAGCACCCTAGCGGGAAGTTACAATGAGCAGTTCTTC